These 10 T cell receptor beta chains were sequenced from one sample in a study of shared clonotypes between healthy human individuals. TCRdb's table, derived via immunoSEQ multiplex PCR, lists solely in-frame clones and lacks some. The table includes around 2.1 million clones, nearly 97% detected once. The sample taken for sequencing was naive CD4+ T cells sorted from blood. Subset noted: CD45RA+ positively selected. The source is a man aged 18 to 30 in good health.

The rearrangement joins TRBV2 to TRBJ2-2; D is perhaps TRBD1 or TRBD2 (6 bases each). CDR1 is SNHLY and CDR2 is FYNNEI in the germline V gene. Between the trimmed V and J ends, which lost 6 bases and 2 bases, there was a span of 13 bases. The CDR3 runs 15 residues. The CDR3 region is CASRGGGYNTGELFF. The CDR3 DNA reads TGTGCCAGCAGGGGGGGCGGTTATAACACCGGGGAGCTGTTTTTT. Full variable domain (remainder filled in from reference TRBV2 and TRBJ2-2): EPEVTQTPSHQVTQMGQEVILRCVPISNHLYFYWYRQILGQKVEFLVSFYNNEISEKSEIFDDQFSVERPDGSNFTLKIRSTKLEDSAMYFCASRGGGYNTGELFFGEGSRLTVL.

This clone is a singleton in its sample. The chain couples TRBV9 to TRBJ1-3, with 7 positions matching TRBD1. This CDR3 is built from 15 residues. Germline V lookup: CDR1 SGDLS, CDR2 YYNGEE. V lost 3 bases, J lost 2 bases, and 5 bases stayed unmatched. The CDR3 loop is CASSEETGPGNTIYF. In DNA form, the CDR3 reads TGTGCCAGCAGCGAGGAGACAGGGCCTGGAAACACCATATATTTT.

The chain joins TRBV5-1 to TRBJ2-1; 7 positions agree with TRBD1. V was clipped by 7 bases and J by 1 base; unmatched bases: 5. Germline V lookup: CDR1 SGHRS, CDR2 YFSETQ. This CDR3 is 14 amino acids long. CDR3 DNA: TGCGCCAGCGGACAGGACCGGTCCTACAATGAGCAGTTCTTC. It is translated as CASGQDRSYNEQFF.

This sequence joins TRBV11-2 and TRBJ2-1; TRBD2 agrees at 10 bases. CDR1 and CDR2 (germline): SGHAT, FQNNGV. J was trimmed by 5 bases and V by 3 bases; bases with no gene match: 4. The CDR3 has 15 residues. Written as DNA, the CDR3 is TGTGCCAGCAGCTTCACTAGCGGGACTAACAATGAGCAGTTCTTC. This encodes CASSFTSGTNNEQFF.

The V call is TRBV6-5, the J call TRBJ1-2; D unresolved. The length of the CDR3 is 11 residues. V dropped 6 bases and J dropped 6 bases, with 8 bases sitting between them. The germline V gene has CDR1 MNHEY and CDR2 SVGAGI. For the CDR3, the DNA is TGTGCCAGCAGATACAAGGATGGCTACACCTTC. This translates into CASRYKDGYTF.

The gene calls are TRBV6-6 and TRBJ1-3; no clear D gene. With 2 bases removed from V and 7 bases from J, the gap between germline ends came to 12 bases. The CDR3 spans 14 residues. The germline gives CDR1 MNHNY, CDR2 SVGAGI (reference sequence). The CDR3 protein is CASSYGQTGNTIYF. The CDR3 nucleotides are TGTGCCAGCAGTTACGGGCAAACCGGGAACACCATATATTTT.

The chain uses TRBV7-9 and TRBJ2-5; TRBD1 matches at 9 bases. The V gene end was trimmed by 3 bases and the J gene end by 5 bases; junction bases not matched to a gene: 10. The CDR3 has 16 residues. From germline, CDR1 is SEHNR and CDR2 FQNEAQ (reference sequence). In DNA, the CDR3 is TGTGCCAGCAGCTTGTGGTGGACAGGGGTTGTGGAGACCCAGTACTTC. This translates into CASSLWWTGVVETQYF.

As regards this clone: At the DNA level, this CDR3 is encoded by other sequences in the same sample as well. J is TRBJ1-6 and V is TRBV7-9; D is unclear. Germline lookup yields CDR1 SEHNR and CDR2 FQNEAQ (reference sequence). The CDR3 has 13 amino acids. V was pared by 1 base and J by 8 bases, with 6 bases between. DNA of the CDR3: TGTGCCAGCAGCTTAGTTGGAGATTCACCCCTCCACTTT. Its translation is CASSLVGDSPLHF.

V usage is TRBV2 and J usage is TRBJ1-6, with 7 bases lining up with TRBD1. With 7 bases clipped from V and 7 bases from J, the junction kept 4 bases outside the gene matches. This CDR3 has 13 residues. The germline CDR1 and CDR2 sequences are SNHLY and FYNNEI. The CDR3 here is CASTRGQNSPLHF. The CDR3 coding sequence is TGTGCCAGCACTAGGGGGCAAAATTCACCCCTCCACTTT.

V gene TRBV4-1 combines with J gene TRBJ2-5; D remains unclear. The CDR3 runs to 16 residues. Looked up from germline, CDR1 is MGHRA and CDR2 is YSYEKL. Trimming took 1 base from V and 2 from J, leaving 14 bases between them. The CDR3 DNA reads as TGCGCCAGCAGCCAAGGGTGGGGTTCCAAGCAAGAGACCCAGTACTTC. Translating it yields CASSQGWGSKQETQYF.